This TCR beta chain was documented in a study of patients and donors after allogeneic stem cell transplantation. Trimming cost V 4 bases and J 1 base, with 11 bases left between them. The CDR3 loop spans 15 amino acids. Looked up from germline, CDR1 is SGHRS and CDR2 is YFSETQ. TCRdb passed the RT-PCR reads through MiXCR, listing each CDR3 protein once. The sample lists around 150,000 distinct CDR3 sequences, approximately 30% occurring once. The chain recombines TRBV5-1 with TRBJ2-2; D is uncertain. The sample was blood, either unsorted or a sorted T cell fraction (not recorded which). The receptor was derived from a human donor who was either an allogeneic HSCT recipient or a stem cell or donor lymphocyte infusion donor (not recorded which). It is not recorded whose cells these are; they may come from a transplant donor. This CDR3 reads CASSPQAGNTGELFF. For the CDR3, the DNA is TGCGCCAGCAGCCCCCAGGCAGGGAACACCGGGGAGCTGTTTTTT.